This paragraph covers one T cell receptor beta chain sequence. Its specificity is not known. The data stem from a study of cytomegalovirus exposure and HLA in healthy donors. General study results and limits: Confirmation in vitro established that three CMV-associated chains were specific for CMV antigens.

Germline V gene sequence: CDR1 ENHRY, CDR2 SYGVKD. V lost 6 bases, J lost 3 bases, and 7 bases stayed unmatched. The CDR3 has 15 amino acids. The PCR employed 60 Vbeta primers together with 13 Jbeta primers. The assay was immunoSEQ multiplex PCR, and TCRdb's table has in-frame clones only and misses some. The sample holds fewer than 120,000 clones, 86% seen once. This sequence was found in a man aged 35 to 55 in good health and CMV-seronegative. This chain links TRBV10-3 with TRBJ2-3, with 9 bases that match TRBD2. Sequenced sample: PBMCs. CDR3 residues: CAIRGGGAQTDTQYF. Written as DNA, the CDR3 is TGTGCCATCAGGGGCGGGGGGGCACAAACAGATACGCAGTATTTT.